The rows below give T cell receptor beta chains drawn from one sample of a study of T cells in Graves' hyperthyroidism and ophthalmopathy. TCRdb reanalysed the multiplex PCR reads using MiXCR and keeps one entry per CDR3 protein. This sample has around 440,000 distinct CDR3 sequences, with less than 20% found just once. The sequencing sample was made of blood. Receptors originate from a woman under 30 with Graves' hyperthyroidism. CDR3s include the opening cysteine and the closing phenylalanine or tryptophan. D genes are given only for firm matches. A clone size is listed for some rows: how often the clone was seen (once, few, many), or a class if it is expanded.

v_gene,j_gene,d_gene,abundance,CDR3aa,CDR3nt
TRBV5-1,TRBJ2-1,TRBD2,many,CASSGGGYNEQFF,TGCGCCAGCAGCGGCGGGGGTTACAATGAGCAGTTCTTC
TRBV18,TRBJ1-4,-,many,CASSPSRASEKLFF,TGTGCCAGCTCACCCTCCAGGGCCAGTGAAAAACTGTTTTTT
TRBV2,TRBJ2-7,-,many,CASSEWVSYEQYF,TGTGCCAGCAGTGAATGGGTCTCCTACGAGCAGTACTTC
TRBV6-2/TRBV6-3,TRBJ2-4,-,-,CASSGGSMWGAQNIQYF,TGTGCCAGCAGTGGGGGCTCAATGTGGGGAGCCCAGAACATTCAGTACTTC
TRBV27,TRBJ2-2,TRBD2,-,CASSSIAWAGVGTGELFF,TGTGCCAGCAGTTCTATTGCGTGGGCGGGAGTTGGTACCGGGGAGCTGTTTTTT
TRBV7-2,TRBJ1-2,-,-,CASSLRGENYGYTF,TGTGCCAGCAGCTTAAGGGGGGAGAACTATGGCTACACCTTC
TRBV6-1,TRBJ1-6,-,few,CASSEWQGKESPLHF,TGTGCCAGCAGTGAGTGGCAGGGGAAGGAGTCACCCCTCCACTTT
TRBV4-1,TRBJ2-5,-,-,CASSQDSNRLGGETQYF,TGCGCCAGCAGCCAAGATTCCAACAGGCTGGGGGGAGAGACCCAGTACTTC
TRBV7-9,TRBJ1-2,TRBD1,-,CASSLRQGEDYGYTF,TGTGCCAGCAGCCTAAGACAGGGGGAAGACTATGGCTACACCTTC
TRBV6-1,TRBJ2-2,-,many,CASSLTGGREGGELFF,TGTGCCAGCAGCCTAACCGGAGGGCGGGAAGGCGGGGAGCTGTTTTTT
TRBV6-1,TRBJ2-1,TRBD1,many,CASTRDRGRGNEQFF,TGTGCCAGCACCAGGGACAGGGGGCGAGGAAATGAGCAGTTCTTC
TRBV6-1,TRBJ2-1,-,few,CASRSFGWGERYNEQFF,TGTGCCAGCAGATCATTCGGTTGGGGGGAACGCTACAATGAGCAGTTCTTC
TRBV7-2,TRBJ2-7,-,many,CASSLRTDEGRVSYEQYF,TGTGCCAGCAGCTTAAGGACGGACGAGGGCAGGGTGTCCTACGAGCAGTACTTC
TRBV20-1,TRBJ2-5,-,many,CSAIGLSGETQYF,TGCAGTGCTATCGGTCTCAGCGGAGAGACCCAGTACTTC
TRBV6-1,TRBJ1-5,-,many,CASADGLSNQPQHF,TGTGCCAGCGCAGACGGATTGAGCAATCAGCCCCAGCATTTT
TRBV6-1,TRBJ2-1,-,few,CASSEPGYNEQFF,TGTGCCAGCAGTGAGCCCGGGTACAATGAGCAGTTCTTC
TRBV27,TRBJ1-1,TRBD1,many,CASSLSTPGTGGEAFF,TGTGCCAGCAGTTTGTCGACTCCCGGGACAGGAGGCGAAGCTTTCTTT
TRBV6-1,TRBJ2-7,-,many,CASKTWGTSYEQYF,TGTGCCAGCAAGACCTGGGGCACCTCCTACGAGCAGTACTTC
TRBV20-1,TRBJ2-2,-,-,CACHRGSNTGELFF,TGCGCTTGTCACCGGGGCAGTAACACCGGGGAGCTGTTTTTT
TRBV14,TRBJ2-6,-,many,CASSAITSPGANVLTF,TGTGCCAGCAGCGCTATTACAAGCCCTGGGGCCAACGTCCTGACTTTC
TRBV5-1,TRBJ2-7,TRBD1,many,CASAPPGQGPYGEQYF,TGCGCCAGCGCCCCGCCCGGACAGGGCCCATACGGCGAGCAGTACTTC
TRBV12-3/TRBV12-4,TRBJ2-5,-,many,CASSFRAQETQYF,TGTGCCAGCAGTTTTAGGGCCCAAGAGACCCAGTACTTC
TRBV30,TRBJ2-2,TRBD1,many,CAWYPGQGVWGELFF,TGTGCCTGGTACCCGGGACAGGGGGTCTGGGGGGAGCTGTTTTTT
TRBV5-1,TRBJ2-7,-,many,CASSFITTGSYEQYF,TGCGCCAGCAGCTTCATAACCACGGGTTCCTACGAGCAGTACTTC
TRBV27,TRBJ2-7,TRBD1,many,CASSRRTGTGSYEQYF,TGTGCCAGCAGCCGTCGGACAGGGACGGGCTCCTACGAGCAGTACTTC
TRBV5-1,TRBJ2-5,-,-,CASSLRGVWIETQYF,TGCGCCAGCAGCTTGAGGGGGGTGTGGATAGAGACCCAGTACTTC
TRBV11-2,TRBJ2-7,TRBD2,few,CASNLQLAGVGEQYF,TGTGCCAGCAACCTTCAACTAGCGGGAGTTGGCGAGCAGTACTTC
TRBV30,TRBJ1-6,-,many,CASGSAGSYNSPLHF,TGTGCCTCCGGTTCTGCTGGCTCCTATAATTCACCCCTCCACTTT
TRBV24-1,TRBJ2-3,-,many,CATRDGSTDTQYF,TGTGCCACCAGGGACGGAAGCACAGATACGCAGTATTTT
TRBV5-1,TRBJ2-1,-,many,CASSLGLHQGGDSYNEQFF,TGCGCCAGCAGCTTGGGACTACATCAGGGCGGCGACTCCTACAATGAGCAGTTCTTC
TRBV7-8,TRBJ2-1,TRBD2,many,CASSFSGDYNEQFF,TGTGCCAGCAGCTTCAGCGGGGACTACAATGAGCAGTTCTTC
TRBV28,TRBJ2-5,-,many,CASSLAQETQETQYF,TGTGCCAGCAGTTTAGCCCAGGAGACCCAAGAGACCCAGTACTTC
TRBV6-5,TRBJ2-3,-,few,CASSYLQGTQYF,TGTGCCAGCAGTTACTTACAGGGAACGCAGTATTTT
TRBV27,TRBJ1-5,-,many,CASSSGYSNQPQHF,TGTGCCAGCAGTTCGGGGTATAGCAATCAGCCCCAGCATTTT
TRBV29-1,TRBJ2-3,-,many,CSVGGTSTDTQYF,TGCAGCGTGGGCGGCACTAGCACAGATACGCAGTATTTT
TRBV25-1,TRBJ1-2,-,once,CASYEGGGYGYTF,TGTGCCAGCTATGAGGGGGGAGGCTATGGCTACACCTTC
TRBV6-1,TRBJ2-5,TRBD1,many,CASRDPTGAGETQYF,TGTGCCAGCAGAGACCCGACAGGGGCGGGAGAGACCCAGTACTTC
TRBV4-2,TRBJ2-1,TRBD2,-,CASSQGTLRRGGEQFF,TGTGCCAGCAGCCAAGGCACCCTACGGCGGGGGGGAGAGCAGTTCTTC
TRBV2,TRBJ1-2,-,many,CASSEGSYYGYTF,TGTGCCAGCAGTGAGGGGTCTTACTATGGCTACACCTTC
TRBV2,TRBJ1-5,-,few,CASSETSYSNQPQHF,TGTGCCAGCAGTGAGACAAGTTATAGCAATCAGCCCCAGCATTTT
TRBV6-1,TRBJ2-1,-,many,CASSERTEAYNEQFF,TGTGCCAGCAGTGAGAGGACGGAGGCCTACAATGAGCAGTTCTTC
TRBV5-1,TRBJ2-4,-,many,CASSLGDGGDIQYF,TGCGCCAGCAGCTTGGGGGACGGGGGAGACATTCAGTACTTC
TRBV5-5,TRBJ2-3,-,many,CASSLQTTSYVADTQYF,TGTGCCAGCAGCCTCCAAACGACTAGTTACGTCGCAGATACGCAGTATTTT
TRBV28,TRBJ2-3,TRBD2,many,CASTALLAESTDTQYF,TGTGCCAGCACCGCCCTACTAGCGGAGAGCACAGATACGCAGTATTTT
TRBV4-2,TRBJ2-5,TRBD2,-,CASSQDIIAGGRGQYF,TGTGCCAGCAGCCAAGATATCATAGCGGGGGGCCGGGGCCAGTACTTC
TRBV12-3/TRBV12-4,TRBJ2-1,-,many,CASSLRLRGGDEQFF,TGTGCCAGCAGTTTAAGGCTCAGGGGGGGAGATGAGCAGTTCTTC
TRBV20-1,TRBJ1-6,-,many,CSARDITGQFNSPLHF,TGCAGTGCTAGAGATATTACAGGACAGTTTAATTCACCCCTCCACTTT
TRBV4-1,TRBJ2-3,TRBD2,few,CASSHSPTSGGVKLTDTQYF,TGCGCCAGCAGCCATTCTCCGACTAGCGGGGGGGTGAAACTCACAGATACGCAGTATTTT
TRBV19,TRBJ2-3,TRBD2,-,CASSSRTSGISDTQYF,TGTGCCAGTAGTTCCCGGACTAGCGGAATTTCAGATACGCAGTATTTT
TRBV6-1,TRBJ2-5,TRBD2,many,CASRTSDRDETQYF,TGTGCCAGCCGGACTAGCGACAGAGATGAGACCCAGTACTTC
TRBV20-1,TRBJ1-1,-,-,CSAGHADTEAFF,TGCAGTGCCGGTCACGCGGACACTGAAGCTTTCTTT
TRBV12-3/TRBV12-4,TRBJ2-2,TRBD1,many,CASTRQGAQGTGELFF,TGTGCCAGCACCAGACAGGGGGCGCAAGGGACCGGGGAGCTGTTTTTT
TRBV30,TRBJ2-3,-,-,CAWSVPGVRDTQYF,TGTGCCTGGAGTGTACCAGGGGTTAGAGATACGCAGTATTTT
TRBV27,TRBJ2-2,-,many,CASSSTGNPGELFF,TGTGCCAGCAGCTCGACTGGAAACCCCGGGGAGCTGTTTTTT